What follows are 19 T cell receptor beta chains derived from one specimen sequenced in a study of blood T cell repertoires in COVID-19. The assay was immunoSEQ multiplex PCR, and TCRdb's table has in-frame clones only and misses some. The table lists 160,000 or so clones, about 91% of them singletons, with around 3.9% in the top ten. Sequencing input: peripheral blood. The receptor source for this set is a woman aged 60 to 75 who had recovered from COVID-19.

CDR3 coding DNA: TGCACCAGCAGCCAAAGACAGTTTCACACCTTC. The encoded protein is CTSSQRQFHTF. V usage is TRBV1 and J usage is TRBJ1-2; the table names TRBD1, a call not compared with the DNA. TRBV1 is given as a pseudogene. The CDR3 consists of 11 residues.

This sequence joins TRBV7-2 and TRBJ2-3; 8 nucleotides align to TRBD1. From germline, CDR1 is SGHTA and CDR2 FQGNSA. The ends lost 5 bases at V and 1 base at J; junction bases unmatched: 5. CDR3 length: 15 amino acids. CDR3 nucleotide sequence: TGTGCCAGCAGCAACCAGGACAGGGGCACAGATACGCAGTATTTT. This gives the protein CASSNQDRGTDTQYF.

The rearrangement links TRBV5-5 to TRBJ2-7, with 11 bases identical to TRBD2. V shed 4 bases and J 2 bases; nucleotides not matched to a gene: 8. This CDR3 comprises 16 residues. Per germline, CDR1 SGHKS and CDR2 YYEKEE (reference sequence). The CDR3 here is CASSATSGGATYEQYF. As DNA, the CDR3 is TGTGCCAGCAGCGCTACTAGCGGGGGCGCCACCTACGAGCAGTACTTC.

The chain joins TRBV6-5 to TRBJ1-1; D is unresolved. The CDR3 contains 13 residues. Deletions cut 6 bases from V and 5 bases from J, with 13 bases between. Germline V gene data show CDR1 as MNHEY and CDR2 as SVGAGI. The CDR3 reads CASSQMDSTEAFF. The CDR3 DNA reads TGTGCCAGCAGCCAAATGGACTCAACTGAAGCTTTCTTT.

The rearrangement joins TRBV4-1 to TRBJ2-2; 7 bases fit TRBD1. Germline V CDR1 and CDR2: MGHRA, YSYEKL. Trimming at V came to 5 bases and at J to 4 bases, leaving 10 bases not matched to a gene. The CDR3 is 16 amino acids. Here the CDR3 reads CASSSHRGVGTGELFF. The CDR3 region has the DNA TGCGCCAGCAGCTCCCACAGGGGTGTGGGCACCGGGGAGCTGTTTTTT.

The DNA of the CDR3 is TGCGCCAGCAGCCTGCGTCACGACAGGGTCCGGGAGACCCAGTACTTC. It specifies CASSLRHDRVRETQYF. The gene calls are TRBV4-1 and TRBJ2-5; 7 nucleotides line up with TRBD1. Germline V lookup: CDR1 MGHRA, CDR2 YSYEKL. The CDR3 spans 16 residues. The junction had 13 bases not matched to a gene; V was cut back by 4 bases and J by 5 bases.

This clone was found once. In nucleotides, the CDR3 is TGTGCCAGCAGCCACAGGGAGCTTGGTGAAAAACTGTTTTTT. Translated, it gives CASSHRELGEKLFF. The chain uses TRBV7-9 and TRBJ1-4; D is perhaps TRBD1 (6 bases). CDR3 length: 14 residues. Germline V lookup: CDR1 SEHNR, CDR2 FQNEAQ (reference sequence). The germline V and J ends were trimmed by 5 bases and 7 bases, with 14 bases remaining between them.

This chain connects TRBV5-1 to TRBJ2-3; perhaps TRBD2 as D (6 bases). The CDR3 is 16 amino acids. V gave up 4 bases and J gave up 0 bases, with 15 bases separating them. Germline-derived CDR1 and CDR2 are SGHRS and YFSETQ. The chain's CDR3 is CASSQLATTSTDTQYF. DNA for the CDR3: TGCGCCAGCAGCCAACTAGCTACGACAAGCACAGATACGCAGTATTTT.

V is TRBV6-6 and J is TRBJ1-1; maybe TRBD1 (5 bases). This CDR3 contains 15 residues. Trimming took off 0 bases at V and 0 bases at J, with 8 bases between the two ends. Germline CDR1 is MNHNY and CDR2 is SVGAGI (reference sequence). CDR3 sequence: CASSYSQGVNTEAFF. The DNA for the CDR3 is TGTGCCAGCAGTTACTCGCAGGGCGTGAACACTGAAGCTTTCTTT.

The rearrangement uses TRBV19 and TRBJ2-2, with 7 bases aligning to TRBD1. This CDR3 contains 14 residues. Germline assignment: CDR1 LNHDA and CDR2 SQIVND (reference sequence). V was pared by 7 bases and J by 7 bases, with 9 bases of the junction left unmatched. Here the CDR3 reads CASIPGTAGGELFF. CDR3 coding DNA: TGTGCCAGTATCCCAGGGACAGCTGGCGGGGAGCTGTTTTTT.

The chain has TRBV5-1 and TRBJ2-3; 13 bases match TRBD2. J gave up 6 bases and V 6 bases, and 4 bases lay outside the gene matches. The V gene's germline CDR1 is SGHRS and CDR2 YFSETQ. The CDR3 loop spans 14 amino acids. This CDR3 is CASTGLAGVDTQYF. CDR3 nucleotides: TGCGCCAGCACTGGACTAGCGGGGGTGGATACGCAGTATTTT.

The chain recombines TRBV18 with TRBJ2-1; 8 nucleotides agree with TRBD1. CDR1 KGHSH and CDR2 LQKENI come from the germline V gene. The CDR3 runs to 14 residues. Losses at the gene ends were 5 bases for V and 7 bases for J; bases not matched to a gene: 7. The CDR3 sequence is CASSLGQGRNEQFF. The CDR3 DNA is TGTGCCAGCTCATTAGGACAGGGTCGGAATGAGCAGTTCTTC.

The chain employs TRBV7-3 and TRBJ1-6, with 9 bases lining up with TRBD1. Unmatched junction bases numbered 4, after V lost 4 bases and J lost 6 bases. The germline CDR1 and CDR2 sequences are SGHTA and FQGTGA. The CDR3 has 15 amino acids. The CDR3 nucleotides read TGTGCCAGCAGCTCCACAGGGGGCAGTAATTCACCCCTCCACTTT. This codes for CASSSTGGSNSPLHF.

A single count supports this clone. This chain uses TRBV9 with TRBJ1-1; TRBD1 might be the D (5 bases). CDR1 is SGDLS, CDR2 YYNGEE, per germline. Trimming shortened V by 4 bases and J by 1 base, and 8 bases separated the two germline ends. This CDR3 contains 13 residues. CDR3: CASSIQENTEAFF. CDR3 bases: TGTGCCAGCAGCATACAGGAGAACACTGAAGCTTTCTTT.

The chain employs TRBV15 and TRBJ1-3; D not certain. The V end lost 0 bases, the J end lost 0 bases, and 6 bases lay between the germline ends. The germline gives CDR1 LNHNV, CDR2 YYDKDF (reference sequence). CDR3 length: 15 amino acids. CDR3 in amino acids: CATSRDAVSGNTIYF. The CDR3 DNA sequence: TGTGCCACCAGCAGAGATGCAGTCTCTGGAAACACCATATATTTT.

CDR3 region: CASSLDRESDTQYF. CDR3 nucleotides: TGTGCCAGCAGCTTAGACCGGGAATCAGATACGCAGTATTTT. V gene TRBV11-2 combines with J gene TRBJ2-3; the D gene is possibly TRBD2 (5 bases). Germline CDR1 and CDR2: SGHAT and FQNNGV. This CDR3 contains 14 residues. Trimming pared 0 bases from V and 4 bases from J, leaving 8 bases between.

The chain has TRBV10-3 and TRBJ1-1, with a weak D call TRBD1 (6 bases). V was clipped by 7 bases and J by 0 bases, with 9 bases between them. CDR3 length: 13 amino acids. Germline V CDR1 and CDR2: ENHRY, SYGVKD. This CDR3 reads CAINGQMNTEAFF. Here the CDR3 DNA reads TGTGCCATCAATGGACAGATGAACACTGAAGCTTTCTTT.

V is TRBV2 and J is TRBJ2-7; weak D call: TRBD2 (6 bases). The CDR3 has 13 amino acids. CDR1 and CDR2 from the germline V gene are SNHLY and FYNNEI. V shed 8 bases and J shed 2 bases, with 13 bases lying between them. For the CDR3, the DNA is TGTGCCAGCGGGTGGGGGGAAGCCTACGAGCAGTACTTC. Amino acid sequence: CASGWGEAYEQYF.

This clone was seen a handful of times. The J gene is TRBJ2-1, the V gene TRBV27, with a weak D call TRBD2 (5 bases). The CDR3 has 13 amino acids. The germline V and J ends were trimmed by 6 bases and 3 bases, with 9 bases remaining between them. Germline V lookup: CDR1 MNHEY, CDR2 SMNVEV (reference sequence). In nucleotides, the CDR3 is TGTGCCAGCAGGGGAGTGAGCTACAATGAGCAGTTCTTC. The encoded protein is CASRGVSYNEQFF.